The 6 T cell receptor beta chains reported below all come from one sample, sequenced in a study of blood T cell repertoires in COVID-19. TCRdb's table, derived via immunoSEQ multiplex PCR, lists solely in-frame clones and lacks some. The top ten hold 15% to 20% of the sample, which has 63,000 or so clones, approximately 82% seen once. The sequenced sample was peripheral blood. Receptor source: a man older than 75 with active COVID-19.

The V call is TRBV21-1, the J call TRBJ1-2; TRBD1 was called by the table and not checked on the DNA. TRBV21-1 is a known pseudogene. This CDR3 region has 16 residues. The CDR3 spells CASSPMRQGARYGYTF. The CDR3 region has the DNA TGTGCCAGCAGCCCAATGCGACAGGGGGCCCGCTATGGCTACACCTTC.

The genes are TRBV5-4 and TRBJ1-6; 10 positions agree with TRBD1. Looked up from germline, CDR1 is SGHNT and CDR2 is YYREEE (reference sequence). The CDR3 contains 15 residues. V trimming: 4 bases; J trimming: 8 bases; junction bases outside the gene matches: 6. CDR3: CASSPGTGEDSPLHF. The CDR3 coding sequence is TGTGCCAGCAGCCCGGGGACAGGGGAGGATTCACCCCTCCACTTT.

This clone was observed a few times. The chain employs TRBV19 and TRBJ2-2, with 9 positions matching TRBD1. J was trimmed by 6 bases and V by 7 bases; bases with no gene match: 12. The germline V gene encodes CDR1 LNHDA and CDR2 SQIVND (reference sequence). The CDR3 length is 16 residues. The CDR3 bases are TGTGCCAGTAACCGACCACAGGGGGCGTTTGCCGGGGAGCTGTTTTTT. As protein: CASNRPQGAFAGELFF.

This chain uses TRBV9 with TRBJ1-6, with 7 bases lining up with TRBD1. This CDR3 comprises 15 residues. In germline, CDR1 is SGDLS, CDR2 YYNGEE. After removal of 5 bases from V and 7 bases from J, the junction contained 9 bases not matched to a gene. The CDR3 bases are TGTGCCAGCAGTTACGGCCGGGACAGAAATTCACCCCTCCACTTT. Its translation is CASSYGRDRNSPLHF.

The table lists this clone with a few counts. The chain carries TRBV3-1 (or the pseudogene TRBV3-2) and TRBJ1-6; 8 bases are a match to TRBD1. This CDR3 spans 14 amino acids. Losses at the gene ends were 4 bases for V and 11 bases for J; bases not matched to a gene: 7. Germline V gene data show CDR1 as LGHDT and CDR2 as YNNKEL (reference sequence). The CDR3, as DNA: TGTGCCAGCAGCCTAGGACAGGGTCCCACACCCCTCCACTTT. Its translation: CASSLGQGPTPLHF.

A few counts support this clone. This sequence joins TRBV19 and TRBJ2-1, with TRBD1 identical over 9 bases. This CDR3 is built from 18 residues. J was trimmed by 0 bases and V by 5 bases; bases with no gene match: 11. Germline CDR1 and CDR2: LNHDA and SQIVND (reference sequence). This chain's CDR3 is CASSPRTGAGYSYNEQFF. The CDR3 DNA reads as TGTGCCAGTAGTCCCCGGACAGGGGCGGGATACTCCTACAATGAGCAGTTCTTC.